This paragraph reports one T cell receptor (beta chain). No antigen is known for it. This entry belongs to a study of cytomegalovirus exposure and HLA in healthy donors. PCR was performed using 60 Vbeta and 13 Jbeta primers. Per the original data handling: Roughly 76 million unique TCR beta chains, roughly 11 million of them shared, were counted by a later analysis. The repertoire was sequenced with immunoSEQ multiplex PCR; TCRdb's copy has only in-frame clones and lacks some. The DNA was the basis for D and trimming; V, J and clone size are from that table. This repertoire shows about 180,000 clones, 65% to 80% found once; its top ten account for about 3.4%. Broader study findings: The availability of immune exposure information extended only to CMV serostatus. The authors considered a cluster of highly shared sequence variants likely to be a sequencing artifact. Associated with HLA alleles at 0.05 false discovery rate in a later analysis were 16,951 TCR beta sequences.

V lost 4 bases and J lost 8; bases outside the gene matches: 3. Germline V lookup: CDR1 SGHRS, CDR2 YFSETQ. The CDR3 runs to 13 residues. The sample consisted of PBMCs. This sequence joins TRBV5-1 and TRBJ1-6; 7 positions match TRBD1. The TCR sequence derives from a woman between 50 and 59 years old in good health and CMV-seropositive. The CDR3 loop is CASSGDRDSPLHF. In DNA, the CDR3 is TGCGCCAGCAGCGGAGACAGGGATTCACCCCTCCACTTT.